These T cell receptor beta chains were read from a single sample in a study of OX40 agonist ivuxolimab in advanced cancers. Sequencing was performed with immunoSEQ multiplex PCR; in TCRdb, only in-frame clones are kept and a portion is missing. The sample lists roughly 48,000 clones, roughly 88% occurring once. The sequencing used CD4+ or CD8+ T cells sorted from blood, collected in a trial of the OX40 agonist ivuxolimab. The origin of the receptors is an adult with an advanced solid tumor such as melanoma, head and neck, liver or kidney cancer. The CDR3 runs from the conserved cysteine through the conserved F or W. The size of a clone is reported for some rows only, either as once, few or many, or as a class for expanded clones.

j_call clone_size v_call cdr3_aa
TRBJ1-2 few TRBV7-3 CASSLPEGRRNYGYTF
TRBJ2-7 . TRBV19 CASSSLQGAYEQYF
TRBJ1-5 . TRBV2 CASSSDLNQPQHF
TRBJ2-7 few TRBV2 CASSIQLVYEQYF
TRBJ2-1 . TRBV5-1 CASTSQRGGGEQFF
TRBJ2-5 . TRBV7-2 CASSLPSSGGGRETQYF
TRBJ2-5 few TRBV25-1 CASSGGTSGGQETQYF
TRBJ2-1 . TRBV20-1 CSASLGLVEFF
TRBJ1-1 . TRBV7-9 CASSRKGQDSTEAFF
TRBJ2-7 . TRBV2 CASSDDGKLAGEREQYF
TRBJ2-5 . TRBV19 CASSPAGSQETQYF
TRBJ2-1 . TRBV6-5 CASSSLTLHNEQFF
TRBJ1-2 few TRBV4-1 CASSQNLQGVGGYTF
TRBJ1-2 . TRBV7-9 CASSLDPRGSGYTF
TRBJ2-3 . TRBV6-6 CATLRGGDQNTQYF
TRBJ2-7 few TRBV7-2 CASSLERTYEQYF
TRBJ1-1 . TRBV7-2 CATTMSSTEAFF
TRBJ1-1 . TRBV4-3 CASSQDIETGPFRGTEAFF
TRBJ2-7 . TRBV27 CAACRDRGYEQYF
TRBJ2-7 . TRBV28 CASSLGKRHEQYF
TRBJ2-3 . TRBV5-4 CASSQRGSDTQYF
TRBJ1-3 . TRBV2 CASSEGQARGNTIYF
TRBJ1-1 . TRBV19 CASSIVRRGTEAFF
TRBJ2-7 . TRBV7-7 CASSRQGHYEQYF
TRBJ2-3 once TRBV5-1 CASSYARLAGAKSTDTQYF
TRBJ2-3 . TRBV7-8 CASAPDQGRGTDTQYF
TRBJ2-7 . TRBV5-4 CASSLERTYEQYF
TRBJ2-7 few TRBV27 CASSSRGSTREQYF
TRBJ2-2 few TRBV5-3 CARSLDGPGELFF
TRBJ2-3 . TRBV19 CASSPRGVSTDTQYF
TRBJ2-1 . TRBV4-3 CASSQGGGSRVRWNEQFF
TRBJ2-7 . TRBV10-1 CASSESSYEQYF
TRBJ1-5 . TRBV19 CASARQEGQPQHF
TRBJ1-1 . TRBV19 CASTTKSTGFTEAFF
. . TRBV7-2 CASSSRGAHGGVSSYEQYF
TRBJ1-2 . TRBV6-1 CASSEAWGRLNYGYTF
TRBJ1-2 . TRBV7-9 CASSEGQGRGYTF
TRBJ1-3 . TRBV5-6 CASSQGTGSSSGNTIYF
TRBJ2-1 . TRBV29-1 CSVDRSGNEQFF
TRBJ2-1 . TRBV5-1 CASSYDLAAEQFF
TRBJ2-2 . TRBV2 CASIYGQGMGGELFF
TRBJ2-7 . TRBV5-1 CASSRAPGGVRYEQYF
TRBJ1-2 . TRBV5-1 CASSIDRGTNYGYTF
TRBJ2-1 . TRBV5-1 CASSLVAQGDNEQFF
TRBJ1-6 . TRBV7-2 CASSLRQESSPLHF
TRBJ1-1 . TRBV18 CASSPRQGEAFF
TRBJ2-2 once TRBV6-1 CASSERLAGGRNTGELFF
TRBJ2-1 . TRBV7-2 CASSSWTSGGSYNEQFF
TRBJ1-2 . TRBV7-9 CASSPSPGRQGADYGYTF
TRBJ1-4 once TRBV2 CASRPGQGFNEKLFF
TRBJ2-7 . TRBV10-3 CAISDPPGLAGGSYEQYF
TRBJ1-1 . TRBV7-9 CASSLGPLGSGAKAFF